This T cell receptor (beta chain) was identified during a study of cytomegalovirus exposure and HLA in healthy donors. Looking at the study overall: Sequencing of around 200 million T cells in an earlier analysis found roughly 120 million unique TCR beta sequences. Regarding the study as a whole: Per a later analysis, about 17,000 TCR beta sequences showed association with HLA alleles at 0.05 false discovery rate. Earlier analysis found most TCR beta V segments productive about 87% or about 30% of the time. Analyses of presence/absence relied on an assumption of roughly uniform sequencing depth across donors.

PCR involved 60 Vbeta and 13 Jbeta primers. The method was immunoSEQ multiplex PCR; TCRdb's version includes in-frame clones alone and lacks a portion of them. The sample has 50,000 to 70,000 clones. As concerns this clone: The antigen remains undetermined. One end of the junction fails to match germline, which may point to a read error.

CDR1 is SGHDT and CDR2 is YYEEEE in the germline V gene. The CDR3 runs to 12 residues. The sequenced sample consisted of PBMCs. This sequence joins TRBV5-6 and TRBJ2-7, with D perhaps matching TRBD2 (5 bases). This TCR derives from a woman younger than 35 in good health and CMV-seronegative. The CDR3 reads CASSLVRGFFNF. The CDR3, as DNA: TGTGCCAGCAGCTTGGTACGGGGTTTTTTTAACTTC. The full variable domain, in which reference TRBV5-6 and TRBJ2-7 provide the parts outside the CDR3, is DAGVTQSPTHLIKTRGQQVTLRCSPKSGHDTVSWYQQALGQGPQFIFQYYEEEERQRGNFPDRFSGHQFPNYSSELNVNALLLGDSALYLCASSLVRGFFNFGPGTRLTVT.